The 28 T cell receptor beta chains below were found in one sample sequenced in a study of human CD8 memory T cell subsets (dated by TCRdb to 2019 to 2021). Progenitor exhausted-like memory CD8+ T cells (TPEX) were defined as CCR7+ PD-1+ TIGIT+ early differentiated memory cells with dysfunctional, exhausted-like traits. This sample was sequenced with a NextSeq 550. A Human TCR Profiling Kit was used to prepare UMI-labeled 5' RACE TCRbeta libraries. TCRdb reprocessed the sequencing reads and holds a single record per CDR3 protein sequence, with no DNA. The sample's own table lists thousands of distinct CDR3 sequences. The biggest ten clones account for 15% to 20% of the sample. The sequenced sample was CD8+ T cells from PBMCs. The source of these receptors is a human donor in good health.

The rearrangement uses TRBV20-1 and TRBJ2-7. CDR1 and CDR2 (germline): DFQATT, SNEGSKA (reference sequence). This CDR3 is 11 amino acids long. Here the CDR3 reads CSARDVGEQYF.

According to its frequency, this clonotype is medium-sized. The rearrangement uses TRBV29-1 and TRBJ2-2. The CDR3 is 14 amino acids. Germline values: CDR1 SQVTM, CDR2 ANQGSEA. The CDR3 loop reads CSVVALGYTGELFF.

This rearrangement joins TRBV20-1 to TRBJ2-4. The CDR3 is 15 residues long. Germline lookup yields CDR1 DFQATT and CDR2 SNEGSKA (reference sequence). CDR3 amino acids: CSAPPIDGAKNIQYF.

V usage is TRBV4-1 and J usage is TRBJ2-7; TCRdb outputs TRBD2, but without DNA this stays unchecked. The CDR3 is 16 amino acids. Germline-derived CDR1 and CDR2 are MGHRA and YSYEKL. The CDR3 sequence is CASSQGELAGRHEQYF.

Here the CDR3 reads CASSASGTGGPPYNYGYTF. The chain links TRBV12-3 or TRBV12-4 to TRBJ1-2; with no DNA, the TCRdb D assignment of TRBD1 cannot be verified. The CDR3 loop spans 19 amino acids.

The V gene is TRBV19, the J gene TRBJ2-5; TCRdb returns TRBD1, unconfirmable since there is no DNA. Germline V lookup: CDR1 LNHDA, CDR2 SQIVND (reference sequence). The CDR3 has 13 residues. CDR3 protein: CASSGGIQETQYF.

The chain has TRBV7-6 and TRBJ2-5; no DNA is available, so the TRBD1 call from TCRdb remains unchecked. The CDR3 extends over 13 amino acids. The germline gives CDR1 SGHVS, CDR2 FNYEAQ. The CDR3 sequence is CASTPPRGPTQYF.

This chain links TRBV4-1 with TRBJ1-1. The CDR3 runs to 14 residues. Germline-derived CDR1 and CDR2 are MGHRA and YSYEKL. This CDR3 is CASSQDGQNTEAFF.

The chain is built from TRBV28 and TRBJ2-5; TCRdb's assignment of TRBD2 cannot be checked, as there is no DNA. There are 15 residues in the CDR3. Germline V gene sequence: CDR1 MDHEN, CDR2 SYDVKM. CDR3 protein: CASSLNSGGAYTQYF.

The CDR3 region is CASSLNRERRNEQFF. The V gene is TRBV5-4, the J gene TRBJ2-1; TCRdb proposes TRBD1, but this gene call is untestable without DNA. The CDR3 is made up of 15 amino acids. From germline, CDR1 is SGHNT and CDR2 YYREEE (reference sequence).

This chain connects TRBV7-3 to TRBJ2-7. Germline V gene sequence: CDR1 SGHTA, CDR2 FQGTGA. The CDR3 runs to 15 residues. The CDR3 region is CASSLIGDGSYEQYF.

The CDR3 sequence is CASSPLGAMNTEAFF. The chain recombines TRBV7-2 with TRBJ1-1; TCRdb's D gene call, TRBD1, goes unchecked for lack of DNA. The CDR3 has 15 amino acids. Germline assignment: CDR1 SGHTA and CDR2 FQGNSA.

The chain is built from TRBV14 and TRBJ2-1; TCRdb designates TRBD1, a call that cannot be tested without DNA. The V gene's germline CDR1 is SGHDN and CDR2 FVKESK. The CDR3 is made up of 17 amino acids. The CDR3 sequence: CASSPGRVGGTYNEQFF.

By frequency, this clonotype is medium-sized. The chain carries TRBV5-1 and TRBJ2-1; without DNA, the TCRdb call of TRBD1 cannot be checked. Germline loops: CDR1 SGHRS, CDR2 YFSETQ. The CDR3 is 15 amino acids. The CDR3 spells CASTLWGGGVNEQFF.

The rearrangement links TRBV7-3 to TRBJ2-1; TCRdb calls TRBD2, which cannot be checked without DNA. The germline gives CDR1 SGHTA, CDR2 FQGTGA. This CDR3 is built from 15 residues. Here the CDR3 reads CASSPLAGDYNEQFF. The whole variable domain, remainder taken from reference TRBV7-3 and TRBJ2-1, is GAGVSQTPSNKVTEKGKYVELRCDPISGHTALYWYRQSLGQGPEFLIYFQGTGAADDSGLPNDRFFAVRPEGSVSTLKIQRTERGDSAVYLCASSPLAGDYNEQFFGPGTRLTVL.

The chain carries TRBV30 and TRBJ2-1. The CDR3 totals 14 residues. CDR1 and CDR2 from the germline V gene are GTSNPN and SVGIG (reference sequence). This CDR3 is CAWSPGGTYNEQFF.

This clonotype is medium-sized by frequency. The chain carries TRBV7-2 and TRBJ1-2; TCRdb returns TRBD1, unconfirmable since there is no DNA. The CDR3 is 16 amino acids. The germline V gene encodes CDR1 SGHTA and CDR2 FQGNSA. CDR3 protein: CASSLFPGQINYGYTF.

This chain links TRBV7-9 with TRBJ1-5. From germline, CDR1 is SEHNR and CDR2 FQNEAQ (reference sequence). This CDR3 is 15 amino acids long. CDR3 protein: CASSLAGTANQPQHF.

V is TRBV10-2 and J is TRBJ2-3; TCRdb's D call, TRBD1, is unchecked because there is no DNA. This CDR3 contains 18 residues. Germline values: CDR1 WSHSY, CDR2 SAAADI. This CDR3 is CASSERGLRQGNTDTQYF.

By frequency, this clonotype registers medium-sized. The chain uses TRBV11-2 and TRBJ1-1; without DNA, the TCRdb call of TRBD1 cannot be checked. The CDR3 sequence is 17 residues long. Germline V gives CDR1 SGHAT, CDR2 FQNNGV. CDR3 protein: CASSYYAGGEVDTEAFF. Using reference TRBV11-2 and TRBJ1-1 for the parts outside the CDR3, the full variable domain is EAGVAQSPRYKIIEKRQSVAFWCNPISGHATLYWYQQILGQGPKLLIQFQNNGVVDDSQLPKDRFSAERLKGVDSTLKIQPAKLEDSAVYLCASSYYAGGEVDTEAFFGQGTRLTVV.

The V call is TRBV4-2, the J call TRBJ1-2. The CDR3 totals 12 residues. Germline lookup yields CDR1 LGHNA and CDR2 YNFKEQ. This chain's CDR3 is CASSKGVSGYTF.

This clonotype is identified as medium-sized from frequency. The chain combines TRBV9 with TRBJ2-1. Per germline, CDR1 SGDLS and CDR2 YYNGEE. The CDR3 length is 15 residues. The CDR3 sequence is CASSVSGINDNEQFF.

The rearrangement uses TRBV6-6 and TRBJ2-3; TCRdb outputs TRBD2, but without DNA this stays unchecked. Germline CDR1 is MNHNY and CDR2 is SVGAGI (reference sequence). The CDR3 covers 12 residues. CDR3 residues: CASSRAPDTQYF.

This clonotype shows up as medium-sized by frequency. V is TRBV7-2 and J is TRBJ2-7. CDR1 is SGHTA and CDR2 is FQGNSA in the germline V gene. This CDR3 region has 14 residues. CDR3 loop: CASSFPGDSYEQYF.

The rearrangement links TRBV7-8 to TRBJ2-7. Germline CDR1 reads SGHVS; CDR2 reads FQNEAQ. The CDR3 runs to 12 residues. CDR3: CANTRHWVEQYF.

The chain recombines TRBV2 with TRBJ2-7; TCRdb indicates TRBD1, and absent DNA this call remains unverified. This CDR3 has 15 residues. Germline assignment: CDR1 SNHLY and CDR2 FYNNEI. The CDR3 is CASTPGDFASYEQYF.

The CDR3: CASAGELSSTDTQYF. The chain links TRBV7-9 to TRBJ2-3; TCRdb gives TRBD2 as the D gene, but with no DNA this cannot be confirmed. The CDR3 consists of 15 residues. CDR1 is SEHNR, CDR2 FQNEAQ, per germline (reference sequence). Supplemented by reference TRBV7-9 and TRBJ2-3, the full variable domain reads DTGVSQNPRHKITKRGQNVTFRCDPISEHNRLYWYRQTLGQGPEFLTYFQNEAQLEKSRLLSDRFSAERPKGSFSTLEIQRTEQGDSAMYLCASAGELSSTDTQYFGPGTRLTVL.

The chain combines TRBV27 with TRBJ2-7; absent DNA, TCRdb's TRBD1 call cannot be checked. Germline CDR1 MNHEY, CDR2 SMNVEV (reference sequence). The CDR3 length is 14 residues. The CDR3 loop reads CASSFGGGVYEQYF.